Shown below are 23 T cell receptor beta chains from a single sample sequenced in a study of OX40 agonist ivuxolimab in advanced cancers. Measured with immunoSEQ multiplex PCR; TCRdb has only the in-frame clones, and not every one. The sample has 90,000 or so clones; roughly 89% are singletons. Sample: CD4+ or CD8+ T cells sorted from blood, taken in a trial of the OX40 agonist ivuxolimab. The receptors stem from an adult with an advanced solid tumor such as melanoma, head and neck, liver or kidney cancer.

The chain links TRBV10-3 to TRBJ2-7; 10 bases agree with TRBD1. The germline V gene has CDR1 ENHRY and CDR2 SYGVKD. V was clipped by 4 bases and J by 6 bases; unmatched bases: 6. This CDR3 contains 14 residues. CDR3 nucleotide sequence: TGTGCCATCAGTGTAGTGGGACAGGGGCTCGAGCAGTACTTC. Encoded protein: CAISVVGQGLEQYF.

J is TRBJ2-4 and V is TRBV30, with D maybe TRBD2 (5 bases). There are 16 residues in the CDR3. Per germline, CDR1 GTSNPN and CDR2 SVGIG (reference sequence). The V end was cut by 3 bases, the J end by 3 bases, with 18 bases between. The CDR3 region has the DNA TGTGCCTGGAGAAAAGGGCAAGGGAGTGACAAAAACATTCAGTACTTC. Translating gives CAWRKGQGSDKNIQYF.

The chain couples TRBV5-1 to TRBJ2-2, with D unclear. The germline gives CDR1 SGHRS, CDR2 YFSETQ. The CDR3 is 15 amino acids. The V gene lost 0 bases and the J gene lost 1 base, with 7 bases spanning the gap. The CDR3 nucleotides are TGCGCCAGCAGCTTGGGTAGAGTGAACACCGGGGAGCTGTTTTTT. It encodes CASSLGRVNTGELFF.

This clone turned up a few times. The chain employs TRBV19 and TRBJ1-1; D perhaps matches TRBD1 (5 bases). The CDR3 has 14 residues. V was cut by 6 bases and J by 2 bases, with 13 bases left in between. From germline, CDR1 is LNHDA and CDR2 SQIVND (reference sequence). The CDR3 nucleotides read TGTGCCAGTAGCCCAGGAGGGGATAACACTGAAGCTTTCTTT. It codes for CASSPGGDNTEAFF.

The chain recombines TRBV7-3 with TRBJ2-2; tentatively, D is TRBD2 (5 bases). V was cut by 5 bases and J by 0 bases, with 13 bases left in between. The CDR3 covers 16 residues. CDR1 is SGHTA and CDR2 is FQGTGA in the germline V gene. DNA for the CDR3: TGTGCCAGCAGCCTAATGACGGGAACGAACACCGGGGAGCTGTTTTTT. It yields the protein CASSLMTGTNTGELFF. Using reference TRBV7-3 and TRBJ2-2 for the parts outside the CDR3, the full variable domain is GAGVSQTPSNKVTEKGKYVELRCDPISGHTALYWYRQSLGQGPEFLIYFQGTGAADDSGLPNDRFFAVRPEGSVSTLKIQRTERGDSAVYLCASSLMTGTNTGELFFGEGSRLTVL.

In DNA, the CDR3 is TGTGCCAGCAGCCCTATTGCCCCGGGACAGGGGTCGGGCTACACCTTC. This gives the protein CASSPIAPGQGSGYTF. The chain is built from TRBV7-2 and TRBJ1-2; TRBD1 agrees at 10 bases. Germline V lookup: CDR1 SGHTA, CDR2 FQGNSA. V shed 5 bases and J 8 bases; nucleotides not matched to a gene: 14. The CDR3 sequence is 16 residues long.

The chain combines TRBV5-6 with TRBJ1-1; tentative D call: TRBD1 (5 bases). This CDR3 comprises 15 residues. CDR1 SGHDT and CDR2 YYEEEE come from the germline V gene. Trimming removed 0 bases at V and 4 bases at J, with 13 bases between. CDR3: CASSLGAGRSTEAFF. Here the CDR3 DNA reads TGTGCCAGCAGCTTGGGGGCAGGGCGGAGCACTGAAGCTTTCTTT. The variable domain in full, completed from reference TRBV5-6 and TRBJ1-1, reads DAGVTQSPTHLIKTRGQQVTLRCSPKSGHDTVSWYQQALGQGPQFIFQYYEEEERQRGNFPDRFSGHQFPNYSSELNVNALLLGDSALYLCASSLGAGRSTEAFFGQGTRLTVV.

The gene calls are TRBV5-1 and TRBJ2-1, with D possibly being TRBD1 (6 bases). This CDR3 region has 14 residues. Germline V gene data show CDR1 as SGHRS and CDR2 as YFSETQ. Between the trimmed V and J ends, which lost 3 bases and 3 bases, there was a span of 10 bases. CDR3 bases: TGCGCCAGCAGCTACGACAGGCACTACAATGAGCAGTTCTTC. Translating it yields CASSYDRHYNEQFF. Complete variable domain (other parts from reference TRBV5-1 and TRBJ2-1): KAGVTQTPRYLIKTRGQQVTLSCSPISGHRSVSWYQQTPGQGLQFLFEYFSETQRNKGNFPGRFSGRQFSNSRSEMNVSTLELGDSALYLCASSYDRHYNEQFFGPGTRLTVL.

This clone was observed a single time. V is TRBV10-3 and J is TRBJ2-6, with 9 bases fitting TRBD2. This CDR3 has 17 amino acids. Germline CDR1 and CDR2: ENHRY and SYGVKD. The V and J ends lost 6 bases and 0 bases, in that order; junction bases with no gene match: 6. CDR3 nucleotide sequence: TGTGCCATCAGCTTAGCGGGGGCCCTCTCTGGGGCCAACGTCCTGACTTTC. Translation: CAISLAGALSGANVLTF.

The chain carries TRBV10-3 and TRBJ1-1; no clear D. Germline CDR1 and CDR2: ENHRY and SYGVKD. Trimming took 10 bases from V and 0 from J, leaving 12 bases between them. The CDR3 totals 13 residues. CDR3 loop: CASLSELNTEAFF. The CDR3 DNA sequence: TGTGCCAGCCTATCGGAACTGAACACTGAAGCTTTCTTT.

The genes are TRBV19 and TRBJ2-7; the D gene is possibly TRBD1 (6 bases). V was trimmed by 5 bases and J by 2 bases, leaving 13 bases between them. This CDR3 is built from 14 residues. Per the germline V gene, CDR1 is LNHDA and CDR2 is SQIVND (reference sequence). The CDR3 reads CASSLSGATYEQYF. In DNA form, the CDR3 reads TGTGCCAGTAGTCTCTCAGGGGCTACCTACGAGCAGTACTTC.

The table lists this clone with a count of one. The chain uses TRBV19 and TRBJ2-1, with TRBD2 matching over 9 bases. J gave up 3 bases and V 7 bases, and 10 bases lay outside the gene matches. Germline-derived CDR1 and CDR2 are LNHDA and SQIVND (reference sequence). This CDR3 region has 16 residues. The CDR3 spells CASKANSGSLYNEQFF. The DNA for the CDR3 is TGTGCCAGTAAGGCCAATAGCGGGAGCCTCTACAATGAGCAGTTCTTC.

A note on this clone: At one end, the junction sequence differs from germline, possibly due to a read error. Written as DNA, the CDR3 is TGTGCCAGCAGCCCGAATACCGGGGAGCTGTTTTTT. Translating gives CASSPNTGELFF. V gene TRBV7-2 combines with J gene TRBJ2-2, with no clear D. This CDR3 region has 12 residues. Germline V lookup: CDR1 SGHTA, CDR2 FQGNSA.

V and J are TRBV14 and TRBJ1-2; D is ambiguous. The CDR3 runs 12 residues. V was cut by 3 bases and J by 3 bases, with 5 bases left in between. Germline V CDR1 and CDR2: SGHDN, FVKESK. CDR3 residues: CASSQDYYGYTF. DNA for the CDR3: TGTGCCAGCAGCCAGGATTACTATGGCTACACCTTC.

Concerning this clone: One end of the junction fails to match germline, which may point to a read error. In nucleotides, the CDR3 is TGCGCCAGCAGTTTGGATTACACAGATACGCAGTATTTT. This encodes CASSLDYTDTQYF. J is TRBJ2-3 and V is TRBV5-1, with D unclear. The CDR3 extends over 13 amino acids. CDR1 is SGHRS and CDR2 is YFSETQ in the germline V gene.

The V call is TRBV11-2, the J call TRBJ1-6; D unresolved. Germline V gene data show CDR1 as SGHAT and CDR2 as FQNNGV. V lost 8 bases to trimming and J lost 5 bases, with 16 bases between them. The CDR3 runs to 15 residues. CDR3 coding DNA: TGTGCCAGCCGCCGAGCGGGGTGGGATAATTCACCCCTCCACTTT. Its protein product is CASRRAGWDNSPLHF.

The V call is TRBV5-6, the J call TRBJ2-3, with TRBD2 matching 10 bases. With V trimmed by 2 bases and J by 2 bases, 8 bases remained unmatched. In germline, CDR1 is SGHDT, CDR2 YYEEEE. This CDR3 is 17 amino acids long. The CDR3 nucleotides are TGTGCCAGCAGCTTAATCCTAGCGGGAGTGTTCACAGATACGCAGTATTTT. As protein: CASSLILAGVFTDTQYF. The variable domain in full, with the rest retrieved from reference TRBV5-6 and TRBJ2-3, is DAGVTQSPTHLIKTRGQQVTLRCSPKSGHDTVSWYQQALGQGPQFIFQYYEEEERQRGNFPDRFSGHQFPNYSSELNVNALLLGDSALYLCASSLILAGVFTDTQYFGPGTRLTVL.

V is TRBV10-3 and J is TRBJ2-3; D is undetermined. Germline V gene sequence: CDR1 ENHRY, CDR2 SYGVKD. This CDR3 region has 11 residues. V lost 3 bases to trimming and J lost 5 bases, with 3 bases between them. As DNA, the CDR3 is TGTGCCATCAGTGACGGAGATACGCAGTATTTT. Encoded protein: CAISDGDTQYF.

The DNA of the CDR3 is TGCAGCGCGAACAACAGGGGATTGAACACTGAAGCTTTCTTT. It translates to CSANNRGLNTEAFF. J is TRBJ1-1 and V is TRBV29-1, with TRBD1 matching over 7 bases. The CDR3 loop spans 14 amino acids. Trimming cost V 7 bases and J 0 bases; bases outside gene matches: 8. The germline gives CDR1 SQVTM, CDR2 ANQGSEA. Variable domain in full (rest from reference TRBV29-1 and TRBJ1-1): SAVISQKPSRDICQRGTSLTIQCQVDSQVTMMFWYRQQPGQSLTLIATANQGSEATYESGFVIDKFPISRPNLTFSTLTVSNMSPEDSSIYLCSANNRGLNTEAFFGQGTRLTVV.

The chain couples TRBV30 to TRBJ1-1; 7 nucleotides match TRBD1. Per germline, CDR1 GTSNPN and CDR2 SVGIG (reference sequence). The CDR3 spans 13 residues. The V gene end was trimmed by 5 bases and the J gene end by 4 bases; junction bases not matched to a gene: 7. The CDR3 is CAWDRDTATEAFF. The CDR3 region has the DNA TGTGCCTGGGACAGGGATACTGCCACTGAAGCTTTCTTT. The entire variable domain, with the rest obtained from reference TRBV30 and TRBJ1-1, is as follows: SQTIHQWPATLVQPVGSPLSLECTVEGTSNPNLYWYRQAAGRGLQLLFYSVGIGQISSEVPQNLSASRPQDRQFILSSKKLLLSDSGFYLCAWDRDTATEAFFGQGTRLTVV.

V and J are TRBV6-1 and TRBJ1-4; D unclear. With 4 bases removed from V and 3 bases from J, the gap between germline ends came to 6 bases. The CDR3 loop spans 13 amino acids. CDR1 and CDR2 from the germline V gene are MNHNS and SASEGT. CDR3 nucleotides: TGTGCCAGCAGTGTAACAGCTAATGAAAAACTGTTTTTT. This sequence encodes CASSVTANEKLFF.

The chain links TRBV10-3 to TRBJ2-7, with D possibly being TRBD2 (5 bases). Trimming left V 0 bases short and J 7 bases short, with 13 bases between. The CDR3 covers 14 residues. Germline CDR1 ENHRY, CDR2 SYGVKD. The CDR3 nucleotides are TGTGCCATCAGTGAGTCGATAGGACGGGGAGAGCAGTACTTC. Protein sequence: CAISESIGRGEQYF.

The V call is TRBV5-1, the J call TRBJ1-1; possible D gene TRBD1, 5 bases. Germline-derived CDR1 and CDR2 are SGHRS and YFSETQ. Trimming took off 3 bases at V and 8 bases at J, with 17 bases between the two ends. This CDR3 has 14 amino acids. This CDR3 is CASSSESAGTEAFF. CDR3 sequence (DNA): TGCGCCAGCAGCTCCGAATCGGCAGGGACCGAAGCTTTCTTT.